A single T cell receptor beta chain is shown here with its context. CDR1 is SGDLS and CDR2 is YYNGEE in the germline V gene. The CDR3 extends over 17 amino acids. The V segment lost 4 bases and the J segment 7 bases; nucleotides outside the gene matches: 18. Original analysis: Counts of nucleated cells, estimated from reference gene primer amplification, were obtained. This table comes from immunoSEQ multiplex PCR, and its TCRdb copy is limited to in-frame clones, with some not included. The DNA gave D and trimming, while V, J and clone size come from that table. The sample has 150,000 to 200,000 clones, approximately 90% seen once; the top ten hold about 1.4%. The data stem from a study of blood T cell repertoires in COVID-19. Study summary: COVID-19 samples collected from the United States, Italy and Spain covered acute and convalescent phases. PBMCs, B-cell-depleted T cells, or T cells were the source of the cDNA or gDNA that made up the material.

The rearrangement joins TRBV9 to TRBJ1-2, with 8 nucleotides matching TRBD1. The source of this sequence is a woman in her fifties or sixties with acute or convalescent COVID-19. Sequencing was done on a sample of peripheral blood. The CDR3 DNA sequence: TGTGCCAGCAGCCCCACGGGACAGGTCTTCCCCACGGGTGGCTACACCTTC. It is translated as CASSPTGQVFPTGGYTF. The full variable domain, with the rest looked up from reference TRBV9 and TRBJ1-2, is DSGVTQTPKHLITATGQRVTLRCSPRSGDLSVYWYQQSLDQGLQFLIQYYNGEERAKGNILERFSAQQFPDLHSELNLSSLELGDSALYFCASSPTGQVFPTGGYTFGSGTRLTVV.